The 26 T cell receptor beta chains below all came from one sample that was sequenced in a study of blood T cell repertoires in COVID-19. This table comes from immunoSEQ multiplex PCR, and its TCRdb copy is limited to in-frame clones, with some not included. Altogether about 170,000 clones are present, 80% to 90% being singletons, with the ten largest covering roughly 20%. Sequencing was done on a sample of peripheral blood. These receptors were collected from a woman between 65 and 79 years old who had recovered from COVID-19.

The J gene is TRBJ1-1, the V gene TRBV7-3, with D perhaps TRBD1 (5 bases). CDR1 and CDR2 from the germline V gene are SGHTA and FQGTGA. CDR3 length: 14 residues. Trimming cost V 4 bases and J 4 bases, with 13 bases left between them. CDR3 loop: CASSSLGEGTEAFF. The CDR3, as DNA: TGTGCCAGCAGCTCCCTGGGGGAGGGCACTGAAGCTTTCTTT.

The gene calls are TRBV9 and TRBJ2-1; 10 bases are shared with TRBD1. The CDR3 is 14 residues long. V shed 3 bases, J shed 5 bases, and the junction held 2 bases outside the gene matches. From germline, CDR1 is SGDLS and CDR2 YYNGEE. In DNA, the CDR3 is TGTGCCAGCAGCGCGGACAGGGGGGACAATGAGCAGTTCTTC. Protein product: CASSADRGDNEQFF.

The V and J genes are TRBV18 and TRBJ1-2; D perhaps matches TRBD1 (5 bases). CDR1 is KGHSH and CDR2 is LQKENI in the germline V gene. CDR3 length: 12 amino acids. The V end was cut by 3 bases, the J end by 8 bases, with 10 bases between. The CDR3 here is CASSPSTGGYTF. Here the CDR3 DNA reads TGTGCCAGCTCACCTTCCACAGGAGGCTACACCTTC.

The chain is built from TRBV18 and TRBJ1-3; tentatively, D is TRBD1 (5 bases). V shed 2 bases and J shed 2 bases, with 13 bases lying between them. Germline CDR1 reads KGHSH; CDR2 reads LQKENI. The CDR3 extends over 16 amino acids. CDR3 in DNA: TGTGCCAGCTCACCAAACGCGCGGGGGGCTGGAAACACCATATATTTT. Residues: CASSPNARGAGNTIYF.

This clone was seen a single time. V usage is TRBV7-9 and J usage is TRBJ2-7; D is unresolved. CDR3 length: 10 amino acids. Germline V gene data show CDR1 as SEHNR and CDR2 as FQNEAQ (reference sequence). With 4 bases removed from V and 7 bases from J, the gap between germline ends came to 5 bases. CDR3: CASSSTEQYF. The DNA of the CDR3 is TGTGCCAGCAGCTCCACTGAGCAGTACTTC. Full variable domain (outside the CDR3, taken from reference TRBV7-9 and TRBJ2-7): DTGVSQNPRHKITKRGQNVTFRCDPISEHNRLYWYRQTLGQGPEFLTYFQNEAQLEKSRLLSDRFSAERPKGSFSTLEIQRTEQGDSAMYLCASSSTEQYFGPGTRLTVT.

For this clone: Additional DNA sequences in this sample encode the identical CDR3. The V gene is TRBV5-1, the J gene TRBJ2-5; tentatively, D is TRBD1 or TRBD2 (6 bases each). Germline V gives CDR1 SGHRS, CDR2 YFSETQ. Trimming left V 4 bases short and J 5 bases short, with 12 bases between. The CDR3 length is 13 residues. CDR3 amino acids: CASSLGGRETQYF. The CDR3 DNA sequence: TGCGCCAGCAGCCTGGGGGGCAGGGAGACCCAGTACTTC.

V is TRBV15 and J is TRBJ1-5; a weak D match, TRBD1 (5 bases). Germline V CDR1 and CDR2: LNHNV, YYDKDF (reference sequence). V lost 5 bases and J lost 2, with 10 bases in between. The CDR3 totals 14 residues. Written as DNA, the CDR3 is TGTGCCACCAGCGGCGGGACCCGCAATCAGCCCCAGCATTTT. Amino acid sequence: CATSGGTRNQPQHF. Looking up the rest from reference TRBV15 and TRBJ1-5 gives the full variable domain: DAMVIQNPRYQVTQFGKPVTLSCSQTLNHNVMYWYQQKSSQAPKLLFHYYDKDFNNEADTPDNFQSRRPNTSFCFLDIRSPGLGDTAMYLCATSGGTRNQPQHFGDGTRLSIL.

The chain has TRBV19 and TRBJ2-5; TRBD2 matches 10 bases. The V and J ends lost 6 bases and 5 bases, in that order; junction bases with no gene match: 9. The CDR3 has 15 residues. In germline, CDR1 is LNHDA, CDR2 SQIVND (reference sequence). CDR3 region: CASSGSGGAGETQYF. The CDR3 DNA sequence: TGTGCCAGTAGCGGGAGCGGGGGGGCCGGGGAGACCCAGTACTTC.

The J gene is TRBJ1-5, the V gene TRBV29-1; maybe TRBD1 (6 bases). V shed 7 bases and J shed 5 bases, with 15 bases lying between them. The CDR3 sequence is 13 residues long. In germline, CDR1 is SQVTM, CDR2 ANQGSEA. The CDR3 sequence is CSAARGSDQPQHF. The CDR3 nucleotides read TGCAGCGCCGCCAGGGGTTCTGATCAGCCCCAGCATTTT.

V is TRBV11-2 and J is TRBJ1-3; D is ambiguous. Germline loops: CDR1 SGHAT, CDR2 FQNNGV. Trimming shortened V by 3 bases and J by 8 bases, and 8 bases separated the two germline ends. The CDR3 consists of 12 residues. CDR3 sequence (DNA): TGTGCCAGCAGCTTTGGGAGGGACACCATATATTTT. Translation gives CASSFGRDTIYF. Filled out from reference TRBV11-2 and TRBJ1-3, the complete variable domain reads EAGVAQSPRYKIIEKRQSVAFWCNPISGHATLYWYQQILGQGPKLLIQFQNNGVVDDSQLPKDRFSAERLKGVDSTLKIQPAKLEDSAVYLCASSFGRDTIYFGEGSWLTVV.

The rearrangement joins TRBV5-1 to TRBJ2-3; 11 bases match TRBD1. Germline-derived CDR1 and CDR2 are SGHRS and YFSETQ. The CDR3 consists of 15 residues. Trimming at V came to 1 base and at J to 7 bases, leaving 5 bases not matched to a gene. The CDR3 nucleotides are TGCGCCAGCAGCTTGATGGGACAGGGGGTAAATACGCAGTATTTT. This sequence encodes CASSLMGQGVNTQYF.

The chain has TRBV27 and TRBJ1-1; D not resolved. Trimming stripped 5 bases from V and 4 bases from J, with 11 bases between. The CDR3 runs to 13 residues. In germline, CDR1 is MNHEY, CDR2 SMNVEV (reference sequence). CDR3 amino acids: CASSTLRFTEAFF. The CDR3, as DNA: TGTGCCAGCAGTACACTAAGGTTCACTGAAGCTTTCTTT.

J is TRBJ1-4 and V is TRBV7-9; D remains ambiguous. The germline V gene has CDR1 SEHNR and CDR2 FQNEAQ (reference sequence). Trimming took 7 bases from V and 0 from J, leaving 18 bases between them. The CDR3 covers 17 residues. This CDR3 reads CASTTPPGRPTNEKLFF. DNA for the CDR3: TGTGCCAGCACCACCCCCCCGGGGAGACCAACTAATGAAAAACTGTTTTTT.

V gene TRBV3-1 (or the pseudogene TRBV3-2) combines with J gene TRBJ1-2; D not resolved. The V gene's germline CDR1 is LGHDT and CDR2 YNNKEL (reference sequence). There are 13 residues in the CDR3. The V end lost 4 bases, the J end lost 4 bases, and 10 bases lay between the germline ends. In DNA form, the CDR3 reads TGTGCCAGCAGCCCGAACGGACTCTATGGCTACACCTTC. It encodes CASSPNGLYGYTF.

The chain combines TRBV15 with TRBJ1-2, with 11 bases matching TRBD1. The CDR3 totals 17 residues. Germline lookup yields CDR1 LNHNV and CDR2 YYDKDF (reference sequence). V shed 1 base, J shed 6 bases, and the junction held 10 bases outside the gene matches. The CDR3 protein is CATSRAGQGAGRNGYTF. Here the CDR3 DNA reads TGTGCCACCAGCAGAGCCGGACAGGGGGCCGGGAGGAATGGCTACACCTTC.

This clone was detected a few times. This chain joins TRBV21-1 and TRBJ2-2; the DNA was not compared with TRBD1, the D call given in the table. TRBV21-1 is given as a pseudogene. The CDR3 has 15 residues. Here the CDR3 reads CASSPRDSLTGELFF. The CDR3 DNA is TGTGCCAGCAGCCCCCGGGACAGCCTCACCGGGGAGCTGTTTTTT.

DNA for the CDR3: TGTGCCAGCAGCGTAGGTCACCCGGGAGGCCCTAATGAAAAACTGTTTTTT. Translation: CASSVGHPGGPNEKLFF. V is TRBV9 and J is TRBJ1-4; D is undetermined. Germline V CDR1 and CDR2: SGDLS, YYNGEE. CDR3 length equals 17 residues. The germline V and J ends were trimmed by 0 bases and 3 bases, with 15 bases remaining between them.

This sequence joins TRBV19 and TRBJ1-2, with no clear D. Germline V CDR1 and CDR2: LNHDA, SQIVND (reference sequence). Trimming cost V 0 bases and J 6 bases, with 5 bases left between them. The CDR3 loop spans 12 amino acids. CDR3 bases: TGTGCCAGTAGTATAGACCGGGATGGCTACACCTTC. It is translated as CASSIDRDGYTF.

This clone is deemed medium-sized. This chain joins TRBV30 and TRBJ1-5; 7 bases are a match to TRBD1. The CDR3 has 18 residues. V trimming: 2 bases; J trimming: 0 bases; junction bases outside the gene matches: 13. Looked up from germline, CDR1 is GTSNPN and CDR2 is SVGIG (reference sequence). CDR3 sequence: CAWSPDRVTHYSNQPQHF. The DNA for the CDR3 is TGTGCCTGGAGTCCCGACAGGGTAACACATTATAGCAATCAGCCCCAGCATTTT.

The chain recombines TRBV30 with TRBJ1-6; TRBD1 is a possible D gene (6 bases). From germline, CDR1 is GTSNPN and CDR2 SVGIG (reference sequence). There are 14 residues in the CDR3. V shed 2 bases and J shed 9 bases, with 14 bases lying between them. The chain's CDR3 is CAWSITGRGSPLHF. CDR3 DNA: TGTGCCTGGAGTATTACAGGGAGGGGTTCACCCCTCCACTTT. The complete variable domain, with remaining parts taken from reference TRBV30 and TRBJ1-6, reads SQTIHQWPATLVQPVGSPLSLECTVEGTSNPNLYWYRQAAGRGLQLLFYSVGIGQISSEVPQNLSASRPQDRQFILSSKKLLLSDSGFYLCAWSITGRGSPLHFGNGTRLTVT.

The chain has TRBV7-9 and TRBJ2-5; D call uncertain. The V end was cut by 5 bases, the J end by 1 base, with 11 bases between. The CDR3 contains 14 residues. CDR1 and CDR2 from the germline V gene are SEHNR and FQNEAQ (reference sequence). The CDR3 is CASSPRRSQETQYF. The CDR3 nucleotides are TGTGCCAGCAGCCCAAGACGGAGCCAAGAGACCCAGTACTTC. Together with reference TRBV7-9 and TRBJ2-5, the CDR3 gives the full variable domain: DTGVSQNPRHKITKRGQNVTFRCDPISEHNRLYWYRQTLGQGPEFLTYFQNEAQLEKSRLLSDRFSAERPKGSFSTLEIQRTEQGDSAMYLCASSPRRSQETQYFGPGTRLLVL.

The rearrangement joins TRBV30 to TRBJ2-7; weak D call: TRBD2 (5 bases). Germline values: CDR1 GTSNPN, CDR2 SVGIG (reference sequence). The length of the CDR3 is 15 residues. The germline V and J ends were trimmed by 0 bases and 6 bases, with 18 bases remaining between them. The DNA of the CDR3 is TGTGCCTGGAGTGTACGGGGTGCGGCCTCGGGCGAGCAGTACTTC. Translating gives CAWSVRGAASGEQYF.

The chain employs TRBV7-9 and TRBJ2-1; 7 bases line up with TRBD2. Germline loops: CDR1 SEHNR, CDR2 FQNEAQ (reference sequence). The V gene end was trimmed by 8 bases and the J gene end by 4 bases; junction bases not matched to a gene: 8. CDR3 length: 14 amino acids. The CDR3 loop is CASPWGGRYNEQFF. CDR3 in DNA: TGTGCCAGCCCCTGGGGGGGGAGATACAATGAGCAGTTCTTC. The variable domain in full, with the rest retrieved from reference TRBV7-9 and TRBJ2-1, is DTGVSQNPRHKITKRGQNVTFRCDPISEHNRLYWYRQTLGQGPEFLTYFQNEAQLEKSRLLSDRFSAERPKGSFSTLEIQRTEQGDSAMYLCASPWGGRYNEQFFGPGTRLTVL.

The chain employs TRBV16 and TRBJ1-2; D uncertain. The germline V gene encodes CDR1 KGHSY and CDR2 FQNENV. The ends were cut back, 1 base at V and 3 bases at J, with 12 bases in the middle. The CDR3 is 15 residues long. The CDR3 DNA follows: TGTGCCAGCAGCCAATGGTCCCAGGTGGACTATGGCTACACCTTC. The encoded protein is CASSQWSQVDYGYTF.

V gene TRBV30 combines with J gene TRBJ1-5; D gene unclear. Germline V gives CDR1 GTSNPN, CDR2 SVGIG (reference sequence). V was pared by 3 bases and J by 10 bases, with 13 bases between. The CDR3 consists of 12 residues. CDR3 DNA sequence: TGTGCCTGGAGGCGTCCCCCGGGTCCCCAGCATTTT. Translation gives CAWRRPPGPQHF.

In DNA, the CDR3 is TGTGCCAGTAGTATGGGGCTAGCGGGGCCCTGGGGGGAGCTGTTTTTT. Translated, it gives CASSMGLAGPWGELFF. The J gene is TRBJ2-2, the V gene TRBV19; 9 bases match TRBD2. V lost 3 bases, J lost 8 bases, and 10 bases stayed unmatched. This CDR3 is 16 amino acids long. Germline CDR1 LNHDA, CDR2 SQIVND (reference sequence). The entire variable domain, with the rest obtained from reference TRBV19 and TRBJ2-2, is as follows: DGGITQSPKYLFRKEGQNVTLSCEQNLNHDAMYWYRQDPGQGLRLIYYSQIVNDFQKGDIAEGYSVSREKKESFPLTVTSAQKNPTAFYLCASSMGLAGPWGELFFGEGSRLTVL.